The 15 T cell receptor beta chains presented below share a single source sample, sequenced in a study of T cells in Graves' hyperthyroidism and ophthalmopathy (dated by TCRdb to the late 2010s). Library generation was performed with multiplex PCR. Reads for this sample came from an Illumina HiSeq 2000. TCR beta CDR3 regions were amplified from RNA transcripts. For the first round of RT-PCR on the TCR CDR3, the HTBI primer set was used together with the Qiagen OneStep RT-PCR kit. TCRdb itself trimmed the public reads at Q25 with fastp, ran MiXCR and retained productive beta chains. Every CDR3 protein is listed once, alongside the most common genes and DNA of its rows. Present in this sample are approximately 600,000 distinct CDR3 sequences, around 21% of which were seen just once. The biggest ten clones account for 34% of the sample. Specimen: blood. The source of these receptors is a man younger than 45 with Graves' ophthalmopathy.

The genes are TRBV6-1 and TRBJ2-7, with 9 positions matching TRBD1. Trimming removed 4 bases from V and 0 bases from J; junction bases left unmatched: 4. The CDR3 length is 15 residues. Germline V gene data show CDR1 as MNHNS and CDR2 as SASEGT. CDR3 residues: CASSGTGASSYEQYF. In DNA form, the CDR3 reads TGTGCCAGCAGTGGGACAGGGGCGAGCTCCTACGAGCAGTACTTC.

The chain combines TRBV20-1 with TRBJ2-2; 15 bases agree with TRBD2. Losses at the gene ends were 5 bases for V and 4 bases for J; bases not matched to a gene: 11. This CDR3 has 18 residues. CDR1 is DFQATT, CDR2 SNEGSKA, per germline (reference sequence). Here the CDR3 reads CSAGGPGLAGGRTGELFF. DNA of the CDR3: TGCAGTGCTGGGGGACCGGGACTAGCGGGAGGCCGCACCGGGGAGCTGTTTTTT.

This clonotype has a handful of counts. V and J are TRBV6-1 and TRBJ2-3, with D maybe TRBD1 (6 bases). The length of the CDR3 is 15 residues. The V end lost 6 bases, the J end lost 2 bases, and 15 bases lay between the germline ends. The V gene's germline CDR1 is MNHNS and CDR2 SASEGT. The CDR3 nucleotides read TGTGCCAGCAGCTCCTTTGACAGGACCACAGATACGCAGTATTTT. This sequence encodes CASSSFDRTTDTQYF.

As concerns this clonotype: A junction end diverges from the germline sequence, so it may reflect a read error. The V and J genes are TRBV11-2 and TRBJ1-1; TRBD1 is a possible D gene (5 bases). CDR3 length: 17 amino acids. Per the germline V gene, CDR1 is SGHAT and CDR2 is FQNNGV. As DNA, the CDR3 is TGCGCCAGCAGCCTACAGGTACCGGCCCCCATGAACACTGAAGCTTTCTTT. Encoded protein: CASSLQVPAPMNTEAFF.

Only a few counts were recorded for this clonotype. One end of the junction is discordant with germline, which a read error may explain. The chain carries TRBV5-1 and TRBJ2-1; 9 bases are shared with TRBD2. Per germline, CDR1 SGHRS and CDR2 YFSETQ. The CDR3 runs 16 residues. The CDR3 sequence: CASSLLGGRALNEQFF. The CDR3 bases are TGTGCCAGCAGCTTGTTGGGCGGGAGGGCCTTAAATGAGCAGTTCTTC.

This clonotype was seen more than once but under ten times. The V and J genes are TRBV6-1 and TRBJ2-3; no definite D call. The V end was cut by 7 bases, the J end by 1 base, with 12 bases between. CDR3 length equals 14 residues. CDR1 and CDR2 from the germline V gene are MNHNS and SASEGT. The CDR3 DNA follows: TGTGCCAGCACTTTGTCGACCGGCACAGATACGCAGTATTTT. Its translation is CASTLSTGTDTQYF.

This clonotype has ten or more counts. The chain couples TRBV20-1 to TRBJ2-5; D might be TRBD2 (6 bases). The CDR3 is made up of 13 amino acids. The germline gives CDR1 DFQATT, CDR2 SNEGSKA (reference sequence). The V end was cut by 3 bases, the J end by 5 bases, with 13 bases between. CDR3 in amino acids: CSASGAEGETQYF. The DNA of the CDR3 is TGCAGTGCTAGCGGAGCGGAGGGGGAGACCCAGTACTTC.

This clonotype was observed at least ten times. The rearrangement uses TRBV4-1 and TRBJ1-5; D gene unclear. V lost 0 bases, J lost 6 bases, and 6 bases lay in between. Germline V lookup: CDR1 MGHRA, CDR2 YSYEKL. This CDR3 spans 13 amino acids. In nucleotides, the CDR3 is TGCGCCAGCAGCCAAGATGGAGTTCAGCCCCAGCATTTT. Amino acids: CASSQDGVQPQHF.

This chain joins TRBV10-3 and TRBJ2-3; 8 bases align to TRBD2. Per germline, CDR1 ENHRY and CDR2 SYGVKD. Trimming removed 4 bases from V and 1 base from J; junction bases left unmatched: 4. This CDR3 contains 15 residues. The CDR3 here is CAISAVSGGTDTQYF. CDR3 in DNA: TGTGCCATCAGTGCGGTTAGCGGGGGCACAGATACGCAGTATTTT.

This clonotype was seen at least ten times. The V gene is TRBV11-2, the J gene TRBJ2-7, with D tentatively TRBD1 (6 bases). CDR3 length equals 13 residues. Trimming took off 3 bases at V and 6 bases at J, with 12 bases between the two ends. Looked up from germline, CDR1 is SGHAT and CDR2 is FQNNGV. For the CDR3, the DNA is TGTGCCAGCAGCTTCGCAGGGGCGCGCGAGCAGTACTTC. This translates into CASSFAGAREQYF.

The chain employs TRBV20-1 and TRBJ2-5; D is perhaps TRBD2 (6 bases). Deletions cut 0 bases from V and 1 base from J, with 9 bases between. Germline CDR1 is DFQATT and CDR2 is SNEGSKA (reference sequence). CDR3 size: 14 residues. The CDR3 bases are TGCAGTGCTAGAGATTGGAGGGTCCAAGAGACCCAGTACTTC. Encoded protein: CSARDWRVQETQYF.

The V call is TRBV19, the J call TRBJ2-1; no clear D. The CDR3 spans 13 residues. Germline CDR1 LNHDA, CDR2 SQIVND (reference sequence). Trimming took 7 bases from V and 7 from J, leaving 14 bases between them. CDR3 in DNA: TGTGCCAGTACGAGTGGCGGTTGGAATGAGCAGTTCTTC. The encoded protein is CASTSGGWNEQFF.

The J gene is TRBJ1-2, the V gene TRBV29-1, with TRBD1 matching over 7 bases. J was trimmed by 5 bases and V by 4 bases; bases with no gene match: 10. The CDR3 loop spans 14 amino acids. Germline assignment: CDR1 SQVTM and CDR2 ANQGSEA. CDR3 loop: CSVVNTGVDYGYTF. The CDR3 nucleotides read TGCAGCGTTGTGAACACAGGGGTAGATTATGGCTACACCTTC.

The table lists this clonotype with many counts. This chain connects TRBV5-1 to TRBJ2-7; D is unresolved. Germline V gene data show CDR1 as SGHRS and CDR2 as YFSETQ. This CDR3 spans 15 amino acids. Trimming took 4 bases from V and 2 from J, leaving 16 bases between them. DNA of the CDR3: TGCGCCAGCAGCCCAAGCAGCCGCCGTCCCTACGAGCAGTACTTC. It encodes CASSPSSRRPYEQYF.

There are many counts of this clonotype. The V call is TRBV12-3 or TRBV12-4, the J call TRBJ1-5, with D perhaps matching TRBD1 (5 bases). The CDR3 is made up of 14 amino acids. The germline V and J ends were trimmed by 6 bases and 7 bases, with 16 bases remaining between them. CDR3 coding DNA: TGTGCCAGCAGGAATCAGGGTGGAGACCAGCCCCAGCATTTT. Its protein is CASRNQGGDQPQHF.